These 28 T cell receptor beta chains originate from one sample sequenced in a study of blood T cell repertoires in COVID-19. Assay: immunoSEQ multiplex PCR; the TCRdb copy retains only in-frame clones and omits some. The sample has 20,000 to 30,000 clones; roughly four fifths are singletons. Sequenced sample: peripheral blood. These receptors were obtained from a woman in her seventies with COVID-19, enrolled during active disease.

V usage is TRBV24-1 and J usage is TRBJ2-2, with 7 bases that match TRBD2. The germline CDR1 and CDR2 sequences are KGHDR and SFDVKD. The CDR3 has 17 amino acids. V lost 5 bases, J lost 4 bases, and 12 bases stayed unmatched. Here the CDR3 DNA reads TGTGCCACCAGTGCCCAAGGCGGGAGACCGGCCACCGGGGAGCTGTTTTTT. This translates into CATSAQGGRPATGELFF.

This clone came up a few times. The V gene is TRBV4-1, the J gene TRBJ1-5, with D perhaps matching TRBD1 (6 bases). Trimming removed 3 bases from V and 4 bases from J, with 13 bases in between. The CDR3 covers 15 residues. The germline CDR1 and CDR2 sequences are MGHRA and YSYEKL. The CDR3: CASSQAGATNQPQHF. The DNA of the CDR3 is TGCGCCAGCAGCCAGGCAGGGGCCACAAATCAGCCCCAGCATTTT.

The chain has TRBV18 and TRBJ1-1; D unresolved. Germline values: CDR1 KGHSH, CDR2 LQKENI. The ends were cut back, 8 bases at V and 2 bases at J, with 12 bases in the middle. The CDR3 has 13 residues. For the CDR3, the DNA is TGTGCCAGCACTACCGCCGGAAACACTGAAGCTTTCTTT. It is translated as CASTTAGNTEAFF.

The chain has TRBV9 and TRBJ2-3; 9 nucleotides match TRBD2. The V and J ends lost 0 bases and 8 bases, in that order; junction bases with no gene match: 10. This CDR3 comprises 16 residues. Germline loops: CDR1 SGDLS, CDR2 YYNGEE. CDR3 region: CASSVGSSGIRSTQYF. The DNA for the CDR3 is TGTGCCAGCAGCGTAGGGTCTAGCGGGATACGAAGTACGCAGTATTTT.

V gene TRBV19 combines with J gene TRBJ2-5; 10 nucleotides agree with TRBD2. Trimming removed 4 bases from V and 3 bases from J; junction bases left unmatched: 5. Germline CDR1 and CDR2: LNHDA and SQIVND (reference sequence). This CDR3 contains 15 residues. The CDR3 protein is CASSTGGLAEETQYF. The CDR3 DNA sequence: TGTGCCAGTAGTACTGGTGGACTAGCGGAAGAGACCCAGTACTTC.

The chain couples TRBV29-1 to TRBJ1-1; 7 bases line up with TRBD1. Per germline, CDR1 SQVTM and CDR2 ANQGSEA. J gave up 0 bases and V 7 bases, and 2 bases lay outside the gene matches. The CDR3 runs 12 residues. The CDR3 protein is CSGQGLNTEAFF. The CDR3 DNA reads TGCAGCGGACAGGGATTGAACACTGAAGCTTTCTTT.

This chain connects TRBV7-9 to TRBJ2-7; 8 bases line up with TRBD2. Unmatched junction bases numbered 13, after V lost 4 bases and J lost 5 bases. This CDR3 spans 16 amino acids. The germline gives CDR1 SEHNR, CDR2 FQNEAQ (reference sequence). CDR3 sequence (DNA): TGTGCCAGCAGCTCAGCCGGGAGGGCCGCGGGAGACGAGCAGTACGTC. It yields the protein CASSSAGRAAGDEQYV.

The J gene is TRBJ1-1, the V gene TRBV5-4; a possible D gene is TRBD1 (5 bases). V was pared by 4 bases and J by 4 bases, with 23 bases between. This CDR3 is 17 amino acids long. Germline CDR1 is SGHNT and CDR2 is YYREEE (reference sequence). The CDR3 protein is CASSPGLPGGSSTEAFF. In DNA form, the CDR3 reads TGTGCCAGCAGCCCAGGGCTACCGGGGGGTTCGAGCACTGAAGCTTTCTTT.

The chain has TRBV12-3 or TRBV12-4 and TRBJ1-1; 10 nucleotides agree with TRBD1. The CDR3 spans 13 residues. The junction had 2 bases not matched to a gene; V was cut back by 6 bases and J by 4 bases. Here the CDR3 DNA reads TGTGCCAGCAGGGGGACAGGGGTCACTGAAGCTTTCTTT. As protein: CASRGTGVTEAFF.

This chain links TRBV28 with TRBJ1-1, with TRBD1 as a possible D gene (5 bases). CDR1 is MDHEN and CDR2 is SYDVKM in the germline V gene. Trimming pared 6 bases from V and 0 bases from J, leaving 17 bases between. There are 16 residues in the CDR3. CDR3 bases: TGTGCCAGCAGCCCGCCGGGGGGAGGGATGAACACTGAAGCTTTCTTT. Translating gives CASSPPGGGMNTEAFF.

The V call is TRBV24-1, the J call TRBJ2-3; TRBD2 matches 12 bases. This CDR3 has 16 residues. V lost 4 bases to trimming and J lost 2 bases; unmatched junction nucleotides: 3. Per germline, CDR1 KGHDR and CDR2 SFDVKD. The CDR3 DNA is TGTGCCACCAGTGAGCCTAGCGGGAGGGCCACAGATACGCAGTATTTT. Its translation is CATSEPSGRATDTQYF.

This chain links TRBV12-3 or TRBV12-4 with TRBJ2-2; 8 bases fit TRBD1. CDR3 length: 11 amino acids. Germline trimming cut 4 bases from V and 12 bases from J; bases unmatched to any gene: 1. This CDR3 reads CASSWTGKLFF. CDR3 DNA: TGTGCCAGCAGTTGGACAGGGAAGCTGTTTTTT.

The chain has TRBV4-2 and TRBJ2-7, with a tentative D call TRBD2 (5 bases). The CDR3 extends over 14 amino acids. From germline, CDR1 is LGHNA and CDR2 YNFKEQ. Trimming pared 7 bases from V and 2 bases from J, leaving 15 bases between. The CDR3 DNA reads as TGTGCCAGCACCCCGGGAACGGGAACCTACGAGCAGTACTTC. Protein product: CASTPGTGTYEQYF.

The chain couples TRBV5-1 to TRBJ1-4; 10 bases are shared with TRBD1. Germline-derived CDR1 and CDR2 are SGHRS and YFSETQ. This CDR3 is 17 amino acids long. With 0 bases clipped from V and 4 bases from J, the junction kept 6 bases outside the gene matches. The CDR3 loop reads CASSLGDRGQLNEKLFF. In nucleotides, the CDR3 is TGCGCCAGCAGCTTGGGGGACAGGGGTCAACTTAATGAAAAACTGTTTTTT.

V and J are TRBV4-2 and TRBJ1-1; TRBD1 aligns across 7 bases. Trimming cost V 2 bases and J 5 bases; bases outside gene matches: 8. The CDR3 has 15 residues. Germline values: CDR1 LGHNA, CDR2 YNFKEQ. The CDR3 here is CASSQFQGVETEAFF. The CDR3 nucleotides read TGTGCCAGCAGCCAATTTCAGGGGGTTGAGACTGAAGCTTTCTTT.

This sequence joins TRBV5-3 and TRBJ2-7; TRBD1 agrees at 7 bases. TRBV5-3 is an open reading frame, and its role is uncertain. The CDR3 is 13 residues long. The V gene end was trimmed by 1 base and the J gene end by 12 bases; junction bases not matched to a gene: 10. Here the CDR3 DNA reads TGTGCCAGAAGCTTGTCGCAGACAGGGCGCGGGTACGTC. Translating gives CARSLSQTGRGYV.

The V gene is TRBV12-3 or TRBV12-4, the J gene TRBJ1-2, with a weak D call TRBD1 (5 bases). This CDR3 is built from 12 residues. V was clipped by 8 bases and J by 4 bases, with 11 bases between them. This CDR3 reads CASQSGAYGYTF. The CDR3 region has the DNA TGTGCCAGCCAGAGCGGGGCCTATGGCTACACCTTC.

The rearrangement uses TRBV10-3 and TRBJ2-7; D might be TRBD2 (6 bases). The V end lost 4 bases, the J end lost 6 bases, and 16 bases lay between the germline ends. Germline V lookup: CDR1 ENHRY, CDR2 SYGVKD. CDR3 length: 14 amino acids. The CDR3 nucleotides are TGTGCCATCAGTGGGGACTCTCCTTTTGGCGAGCAGTACGTC. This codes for CAISGDSPFGEQYV.

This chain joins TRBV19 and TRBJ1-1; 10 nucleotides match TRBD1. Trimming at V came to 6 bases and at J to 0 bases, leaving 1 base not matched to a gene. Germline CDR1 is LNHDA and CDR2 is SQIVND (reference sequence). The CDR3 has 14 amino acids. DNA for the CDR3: TGTGCCAGTAGGGGACAGGGGATGAACACTGAAGCTTTCTTT. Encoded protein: CASRGQGMNTEAFF.

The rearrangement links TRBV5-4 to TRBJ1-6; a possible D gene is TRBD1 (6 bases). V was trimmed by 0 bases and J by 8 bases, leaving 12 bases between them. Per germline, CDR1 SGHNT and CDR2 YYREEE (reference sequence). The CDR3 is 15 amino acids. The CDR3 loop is CASSLDRVVHSPLHF. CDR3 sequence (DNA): TGTGCCAGCAGCTTGGACAGGGTGGTTCATTCACCCCTCCACTTT.

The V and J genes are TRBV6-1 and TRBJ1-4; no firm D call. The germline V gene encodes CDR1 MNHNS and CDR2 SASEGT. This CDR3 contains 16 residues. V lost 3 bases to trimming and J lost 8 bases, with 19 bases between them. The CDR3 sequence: CASSDRRPGYGEKLFF. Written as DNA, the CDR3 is TGTGCCAGCAGTGACCGCCGACCAGGTTATGGCGAAAAACTGTTTTTT.

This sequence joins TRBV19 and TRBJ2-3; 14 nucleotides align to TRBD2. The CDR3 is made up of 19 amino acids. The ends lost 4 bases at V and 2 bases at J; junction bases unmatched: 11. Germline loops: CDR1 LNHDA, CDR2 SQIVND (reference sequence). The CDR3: CASSKAGTSGSLDTDTQYF. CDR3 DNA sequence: TGTGCCAGTAGTAAGGCCGGGACTAGCGGGAGTTTAGACACAGATACGCAGTATTTT.

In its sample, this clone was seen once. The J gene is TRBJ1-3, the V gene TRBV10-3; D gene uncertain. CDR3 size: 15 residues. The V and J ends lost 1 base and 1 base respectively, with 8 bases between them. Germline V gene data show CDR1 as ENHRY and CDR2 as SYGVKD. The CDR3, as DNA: TGTGCCATCAGTGAGTTGGAGAGATCTGGAAACACCATATATTTT. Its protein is CAISELERSGNTIYF.

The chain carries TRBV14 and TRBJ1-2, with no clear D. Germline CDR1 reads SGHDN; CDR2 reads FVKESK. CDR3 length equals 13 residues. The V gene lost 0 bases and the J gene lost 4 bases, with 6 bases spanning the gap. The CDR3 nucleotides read TGTGCCAGCAGCCAAGATCTTTTCTATGGCTACACCTTC. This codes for CASSQDLFYGYTF.

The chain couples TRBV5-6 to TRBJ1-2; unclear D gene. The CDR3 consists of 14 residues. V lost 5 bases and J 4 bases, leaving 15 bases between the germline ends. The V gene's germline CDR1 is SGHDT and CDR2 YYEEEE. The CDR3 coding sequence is TGTGCCAGCAGAGGTAGAGGCAGCTCCTATGGCTACACCTTC. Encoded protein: CASRGRGSSYGYTF.

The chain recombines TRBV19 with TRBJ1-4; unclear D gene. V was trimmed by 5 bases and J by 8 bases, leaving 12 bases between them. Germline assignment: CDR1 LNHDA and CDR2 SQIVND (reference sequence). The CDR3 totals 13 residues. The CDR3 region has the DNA TGTGCCAGTAGTCTGCGGGCGCAAGAAAAACTGTTTTTT. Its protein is CASSLRAQEKLFF. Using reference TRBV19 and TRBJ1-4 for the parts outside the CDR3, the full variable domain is DGGITQSPKYLFRKEGQNVTLSCEQNLNHDAMYWYRQDPGQGLRLIYYSQIVNDFQKGDIAEGYSVSREKKESFPLTVTSAQKNPTAFYLCASSLRAQEKLFFGSGTQLSVL.

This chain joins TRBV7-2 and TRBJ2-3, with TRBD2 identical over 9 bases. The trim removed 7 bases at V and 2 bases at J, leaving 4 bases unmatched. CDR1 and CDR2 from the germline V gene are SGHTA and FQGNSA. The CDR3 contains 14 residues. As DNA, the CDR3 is TGTGCCAGCAACCAGCGGGGGGTCACAGATACGCAGTATTTT. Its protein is CASNQRGVTDTQYF.

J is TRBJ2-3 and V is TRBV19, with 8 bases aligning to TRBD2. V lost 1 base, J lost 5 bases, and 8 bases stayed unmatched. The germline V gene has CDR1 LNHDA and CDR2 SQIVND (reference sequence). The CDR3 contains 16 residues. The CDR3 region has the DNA TGTGCCAGTAGTATAGCGACCGGGAGGGCCGTAGATACGCAGTATTTT. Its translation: CASSIATGRAVDTQYF.